A single sample gave rise to the 27 T cell receptor beta chains below, sequenced in a study of beta chain features in type 1 diabetes. Study findings and constraints: Shortening of TCRB CDR3s, moderate but significant, appeared in all four CD4+ subsets of Type 1 diabetes patients.

Every isolated RNA sample was fully reverse transcribed, so sequencing captured expressed TCRB transcripts. Sequenced by immunoSEQ multiplex PCR; TCRdb stores in-frame clones only, minus some. The table lists 300,000 or so clones, roughly 14% of them singletons. These TCRs are of unknown antigen specificity. Sequencing was done on a sample of naive CD4+ T cells from blood. These receptors were obtained from a woman under 30 with type 1 diabetes.

For the CDR3, the DNA is TGTGCCACCAGCATAAAGGCCGAGACAGGGAAAAGGCAGCCCCAGCATTTT. This encodes CATSIKAETGKRQPQHF. V is TRBV15 and J is TRBJ1-5; 7 bases are shared with TRBD1. The V and J ends lost 4 bases and 7 bases, in that order; junction bases with no gene match: 16. This CDR3 comprises 17 residues. From germline, CDR1 is LNHNV and CDR2 YYDKDF (reference sequence).

This clone was seen only a few times. The chain is built from TRBV29-1 and TRBJ2-5, with unresolved D. The germline CDR1 and CDR2 sequences are SQVTM and ANQGSEA. This CDR3 is 11 amino acids long. V lost 3 bases to trimming and J lost 5 bases, with 7 bases between them. The CDR3 sequence: CSVDLSETQYF. CDR3 bases: TGCAGCGTTGACCTAAGTGAGACCCAGTACTTC.

The chain uses TRBV5-1 and TRBJ2-1; TRBD2 aligns across 13 bases. Germline CDR1 SGHRS, CDR2 YFSETQ. V lost 4 bases to trimming and J lost 6 bases; unmatched junction nucleotides: 16. This CDR3 is 19 amino acids long. In DNA, the CDR3 is TGCGCCAGCAGCCCACGGACTAGCGGGAGAATAAGTGGGGGCAATGAGCAGTTCTTC. It translates to CASSPRTSGRISGGNEQFF.

A few counts support this clone. V gene TRBV2 combines with J gene TRBJ2-3, with D possibly matching TRBD1 (6 bases). The CDR3 length is 15 residues. The germline gives CDR1 SNHLY, CDR2 FYNNEI. V gave up 6 bases and J gave up 0 bases, with 13 bases separating them. CDR3 sequence reads: CASRGGQLSTDTQYF. In DNA, the CDR3 is TGTGCCAGCAGAGGAGGACAGCTCAGCACAGATACGCAGTATTTT.

The rearrangement links TRBV2 to TRBJ1-1; TRBD1 is a possible D gene (5 bases). There are 12 residues in the CDR3. Germline CDR1 and CDR2: SNHLY and FYNNEI. Trimming took 5 bases from V and 7 from J, leaving 11 bases between them. The CDR3 DNA follows: TGTGCCAGCAGTCCGTCAGACAGTGAAGCTTTCTTT. Its protein product is CASSPSDSEAFF.

The chain links TRBV7-8 to TRBJ2-7, with D perhaps TRBD1 (5 bases). With 2 bases removed from V and 2 bases from J, the gap between germline ends came to 13 bases. The CDR3 extends over 15 amino acids. Germline CDR1 reads SGHVS; CDR2 reads FQNEAQ. CDR3 sequence: CASSLYRTSAYEQYV. In DNA form, the CDR3 reads TGTGCCAGCAGCTTATATCGGACATCCGCCTACGAGCAGTACGTC.

The chain uses TRBV7-9 and TRBJ2-1; 8 bases are shared with TRBD2. Germline V gene sequence: CDR1 SEHNR, CDR2 FQNEAQ (reference sequence). V shed 5 bases, J shed 4 bases, and the junction held 7 bases outside the gene matches. This CDR3 has 15 residues. The CDR3 bases are TGTGCCAGCAGCCGCGTGATAGCGGGATACAATGAGCAGTTCTTC. Translating gives CASSRVIAGYNEQFF.

This clone was seen only a few times. The chain combines TRBV10-1 with TRBJ1-1, with 9 bases fitting TRBD1. Germline values: CDR1 WNHNN, CDR2 SYGVQD (reference sequence). The CDR3 length is 13 residues. J lost 5 bases, V lost 6 bases, and 4 bases had no gene match. The CDR3 here is CASSMDRGTEAFF. Written as DNA, the CDR3 is TGCGCCAGCAGCATGGACAGGGGAACTGAAGCTTTCTTT.

This clone was detected a few times. V and J are TRBV2 and TRBJ2-7; possible D gene TRBD2, 6 bases. Trimming removed 9 bases at V and 1 base at J, with 10 bases between. CDR1 and CDR2 from the germline V gene are SNHLY and FYNNEI. The CDR3 runs 12 residues. The chain's CDR3 is CASGGSSYEQYV. The CDR3 DNA follows: TGTGCCAGTGGAGGGAGTTCCTACGAGCAGTACGTC.

This clone was found a few times. This rearrangement joins TRBV4-1 to TRBJ1-1; TRBD1 matches 8 bases. Germline CDR1 reads MGHRA; CDR2 reads YSYEKL. CDR3 size: 15 residues. With V trimmed by 4 bases and J by 5 bases, 9 bases remained unmatched. In DNA form, the CDR3 reads TGCGCCAGCAGCCCAGGACAGGGCCCTGAAACTGAAGCTTTCTTT. Its translation: CASSPGQGPETEAFF.

In DNA form, the CDR3 reads TGTGCCAGCAGCGTAGGGGCTCCGTTGTACCAAGAGACCCAGTACTTC. It is translated as CASSVGAPLYQETQYF. This chain links TRBV9 with TRBJ2-5, with D unclear. The CDR3 has 16 amino acids. V dropped 0 bases and J dropped 0 bases, with 12 bases sitting between them. Germline CDR1 is SGDLS and CDR2 is YYNGEE.

This clone came up a few times. The gene calls are TRBV5-1 and TRBJ2-1; 8 nucleotides line up with TRBD1. In germline, CDR1 is SGHRS, CDR2 YFSETQ. The V gene end was trimmed by 5 bases and the J gene end by 5 bases; junction bases not matched to a gene: 9. CDR3 length equals 15 residues. CDR3 coding DNA: TGCGCCAGCAGGGTCCGGGACAGGACCGACAATGAGCAGTTCTTC. Its protein product is CASRVRDRTDNEQFF.

This clone has just a few counts. This chain links TRBV30 with TRBJ2-2; 9 bases are a match to TRBD1. V gave up 2 bases and J gave up 5 bases; unmatched junction bases: 6. This CDR3 region has 15 residues. Looked up from germline, CDR1 is GTSNPN and CDR2 is SVGIG (reference sequence). The CDR3 DNA is TGTGCCTGGAGTCTGTGGACAGGGGATACCGGGGAGCTGTTTTTT. Its translation: CAWSLWTGDTGELFF. The full variable domain, rest sourced from reference TRBV30 and TRBJ2-2, is SQTIHQWPATLVQPVGSPLSLECTVEGTSNPNLYWYRQAAGRGLQLLFYSVGIGQISSEVPQNLSASRPQDRQFILSSKKLLLSDSGFYLCAWSLWTGDTGELFFGEGSRLTVL.

There are a few counts of this clone. The gene calls are TRBV28 and TRBJ1-2; D is unresolved. The CDR3 covers 12 residues. The V end was cut by 10 bases, the J end by 7 bases, with 16 bases between. CDR1 MDHEN and CDR2 SYDVKM come from the germline V gene. The CDR3 here is CATLTGLGGYTF. The CDR3 region has the DNA TGTGCCACCCTAACGGGTCTCGGTGGCTACACCTTC.

This clone was seen a handful of times. The chain uses TRBV11-1 and TRBJ1-2; 8 bases are a match to TRBD1. There are 13 residues in the CDR3. The ends lost 5 bases at V and 4 bases at J; junction bases unmatched: 3. Germline V gene lookup returns CDR1 SGHAT and CDR2 FQDESV (reference sequence). The CDR3 reads CASSEGTGYGYTF. The CDR3 bases are TGTGCCAGCAGCGAAGGGACAGGCTATGGCTACACCTTC.

This clone showed up just a few times. The rearrangement links TRBV28 to TRBJ2-5, with 9 bases aligning to TRBD2. Germline-derived CDR1 and CDR2 are MDHEN and SYDVKM. The CDR3 extends over 17 amino acids. Germline trimming cut 3 bases from V and 4 bases from J; bases unmatched to any gene: 12. CDR3 region: CASSFVSAGGPGETQYF. The DNA for the CDR3 is TGTGCCAGCAGTTTTGTATCGGCGGGAGGGCCGGGAGAGACCCAGTACTTC.

V and J are TRBV29-1 and TRBJ1-1, with D hard to call. Trimming pared 6 bases from V and 0 bases from J, leaving 17 bases between. CDR3 length: 15 amino acids. Per germline, CDR1 SQVTM and CDR2 ANQGSEA. CDR3 protein: CSVLTDFLLNTEAFF. CDR3 in DNA: TGCAGCGTCCTTACAGATTTTCTCCTGAACACTGAAGCTTTCTTT.

The J gene is TRBJ2-1, the V gene TRBV13, with 12 bases lining up with TRBD2. The germline gives CDR1 PRHDT, CDR2 FYEKMQ (reference sequence). The CDR3 has 16 amino acids. J was trimmed by 9 bases and V by 4 bases; bases with no gene match: 10. The CDR3 region is CASSSDRLAGVGEQFF. Written as DNA, the CDR3 is TGTGCCAGCAGCTCCGACCGACTAGCGGGAGTGGGTGAGCAGTTCTTC.

This chain joins TRBV28 and TRBJ2-7; unclear D gene. This CDR3 spans 14 amino acids. Germline CDR1 MDHEN, CDR2 SYDVKM. V lost 2 bases and J lost 0, with 8 bases in between. The CDR3 bases are TGTGCCAGCAGTTTAGATGGTAGCTCCTACGAGCAGTACTTC. Amino acid sequence: CASSLDGSSYEQYF.

V gene TRBV18 combines with J gene TRBJ2-5; maybe TRBD2 (6 bases). This CDR3 comprises 14 residues. CDR1 and CDR2 (germline): KGHSH, LQKENI. The V end was cut by 0 bases, the J end by 2 bases, with 7 bases between. The CDR3 region has the DNA TGTGCCAGCTCACCACCCGGGACTCAAGAGACCCAGTACTTC. Amino acids: CASSPPGTQETQYF. Variable domain in full (rest from reference TRBV18 and TRBJ2-5): NAGVMQNPRHLVRRRGQEARLRCSPMKGHSHVYWYRQLPEEGLKFMVYLQKENIIDESGMPKERFSAEFPKEGPSILRIQQVVRGDSAAYFCASSPPGTQETQYFGPGTRLLVL.

This clone turned up a few times. The V gene is TRBV5-4, the J gene TRBJ2-7, with a tentative D call TRBD1 (7 bases). V was trimmed by 0 bases and J by 4 bases, leaving 17 bases between them. Looked up from germline, CDR1 is SGHNT and CDR2 is YYREEE (reference sequence). The CDR3 loop spans 16 amino acids. CDR3 in amino acids: CASSLDGGDRRYEQYV. The CDR3 bases are TGTGCCAGCAGCTTGGATGGAGGGGACAGAAGATACGAGCAGTACGTC.

This sequence joins TRBV5-1 and TRBJ2-1; D ambiguous. The CDR3 has 14 residues. V was pared by 3 bases and J by 3 bases, with 10 bases between. CDR1 is SGHRS and CDR2 is YFSETQ in the germline V gene. The CDR3 coding sequence is TGCGCCAGCAGCTCTAGAGCCGACTACAATGAGCAGTTCTTC. This sequence encodes CASSSRADYNEQFF.

The chain joins TRBV7-9 to TRBJ2-7, with D tentatively TRBD1 (7 bases). Germline V lookup: CDR1 SEHNR, CDR2 FQNEAQ (reference sequence). The CDR3 runs 16 residues. V lost 4 bases to trimming and J lost 6 bases, with 22 bases between them. CDR3 in DNA: TGTGCCAGCAGCTCACCCCGGACAGGAGGGGCGGGCGAGCAGTACTTC. It codes for CASSSPRTGGAGEQYF.

The chain recombines TRBV30 with TRBJ2-7; 8 nucleotides match TRBD2. The CDR3 runs to 14 residues. Trimming removed 6 bases from V and 0 bases from J; junction bases left unmatched: 7. CDR1 is GTSNPN and CDR2 is SVGIG in the germline V gene (reference sequence). The CDR3 region has the DNA TGTGCCTGTTCTAGCGGGTTAAGCTCCTACGAGCAGTACTTC. Residues: CACSSGLSSYEQYF.

This sequence joins TRBV18 and TRBJ1-5, with D possibly being TRBD1 (6 bases). The CDR3 length is 16 residues. The germline V and J ends were trimmed by 4 bases and 3 bases, with 16 bases remaining between them. Germline CDR1 reads KGHSH; CDR2 reads LQKENI. In nucleotides, the CDR3 is TGTGCCAGCTCACGTAATATTAGGACAGACAATCAGCCCCAGCATTTT. Translation gives CASSRNIRTDNQPQHF.

This clone occurred a few times. The same CDR3 can be traced to other DNA sequences in this sample. V and J are TRBV6-5 and TRBJ2-7; 12 bases line up with TRBD2. The CDR3 runs 14 residues. V was clipped by 6 bases and J by 2 bases; unmatched bases: 2. CDR1 is MNHEY, CDR2 SVGAGI, per germline. In nucleotides, the CDR3 is TGTGCCAGCAGCCGACTAGCGGGAGCCTACGAGCAGTACTTC. Amino acids: CASSRLAGAYEQYF.

As to this clone: The identical CDR3 is also encoded by other nucleotide sequences in the sample. The chain joins TRBV7-2 to TRBJ2-1, with 12 bases fitting TRBD2. The CDR3 is made up of 15 amino acids. V was pared by 5 bases and J by 2 bases, with 1 base of the junction left unmatched. The germline gives CDR1 SGHTA, CDR2 FQGNSA. The CDR3 nucleotides are TGTGCCAGCAGCCGGACTAGCGGGGCCTACAATGAGCAGTTCTTC. Protein sequence: CASSRTSGAYNEQFF.